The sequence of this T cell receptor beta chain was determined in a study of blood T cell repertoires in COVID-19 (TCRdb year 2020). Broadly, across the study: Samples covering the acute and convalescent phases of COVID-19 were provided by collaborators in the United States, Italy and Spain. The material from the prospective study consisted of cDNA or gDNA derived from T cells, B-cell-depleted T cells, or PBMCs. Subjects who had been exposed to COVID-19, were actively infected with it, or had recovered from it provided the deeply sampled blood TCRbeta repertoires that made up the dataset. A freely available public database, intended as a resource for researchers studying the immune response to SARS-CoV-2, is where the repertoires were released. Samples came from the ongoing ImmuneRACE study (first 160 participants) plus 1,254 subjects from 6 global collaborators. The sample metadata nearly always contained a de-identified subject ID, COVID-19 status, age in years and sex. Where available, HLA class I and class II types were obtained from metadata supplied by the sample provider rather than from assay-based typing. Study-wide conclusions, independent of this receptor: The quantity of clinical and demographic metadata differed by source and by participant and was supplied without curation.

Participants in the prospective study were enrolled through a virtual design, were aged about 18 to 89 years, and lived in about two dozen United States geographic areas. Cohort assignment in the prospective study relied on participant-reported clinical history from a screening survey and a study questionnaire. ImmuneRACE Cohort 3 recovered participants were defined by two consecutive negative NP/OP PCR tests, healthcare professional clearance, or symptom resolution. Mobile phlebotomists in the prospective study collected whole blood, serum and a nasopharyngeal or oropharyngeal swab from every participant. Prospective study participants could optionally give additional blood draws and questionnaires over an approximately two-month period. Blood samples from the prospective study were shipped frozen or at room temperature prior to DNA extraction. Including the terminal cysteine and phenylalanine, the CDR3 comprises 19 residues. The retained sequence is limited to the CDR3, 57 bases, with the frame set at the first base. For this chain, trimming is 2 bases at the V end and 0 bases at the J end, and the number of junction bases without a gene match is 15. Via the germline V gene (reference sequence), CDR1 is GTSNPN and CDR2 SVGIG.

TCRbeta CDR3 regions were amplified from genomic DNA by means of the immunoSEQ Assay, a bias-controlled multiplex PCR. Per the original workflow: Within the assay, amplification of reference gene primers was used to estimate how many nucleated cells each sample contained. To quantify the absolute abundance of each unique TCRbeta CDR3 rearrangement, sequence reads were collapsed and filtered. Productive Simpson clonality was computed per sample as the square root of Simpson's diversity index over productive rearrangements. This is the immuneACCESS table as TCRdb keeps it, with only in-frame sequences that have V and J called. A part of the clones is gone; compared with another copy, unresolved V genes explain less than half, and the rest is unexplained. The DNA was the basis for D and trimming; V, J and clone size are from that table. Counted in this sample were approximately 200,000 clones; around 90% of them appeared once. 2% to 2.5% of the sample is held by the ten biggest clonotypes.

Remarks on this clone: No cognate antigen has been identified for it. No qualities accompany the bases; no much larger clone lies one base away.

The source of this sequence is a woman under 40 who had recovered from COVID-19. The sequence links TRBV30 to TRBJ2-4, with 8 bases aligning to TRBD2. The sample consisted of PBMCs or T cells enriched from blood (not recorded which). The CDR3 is CAWSFRLAGFGLAKNIQYF. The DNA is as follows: TGTGCCTGGAGTTTTCGTTTAGCGGGATTTGGGCTAGCCAAAAACATTCAGTACTTC.